The 24 T cell receptor beta chains below were found in one sample sequenced in a study of spatial heterogeneity in lung cancer. Stated time point: blood at routine non-recurrence follow-up after resection. Tumor, nontumor lung or frozen PBMC supplied whole RNA, sequenced without sorting. TCRdb re-derived calls from the 5' RACE reads in MiXCR, one entry per CDR3 protein. Among around 110,000 distinct CDR3 sequences listed, roughly an eighth were seen once. The starting material was PBMCs, obtained at follow-up. The receptor source for this set is a male donor with early-stage non-small cell lung cancer.

The chain employs TRBV18 and TRBJ1-5; D perhaps matches TRBD1 (5 bases). Germline CDR1 is KGHSH and CDR2 is LQKENI. The CDR3 totals 12 residues. With 2 bases removed from V and 9 bases from J, the gap between germline ends came to 8 bases. This CDR3 reads CASSPGGRPQHF. CDR3 nucleotide sequence: TGTGCCAGCTCACCAGGGGGAAGGCCCCAGCATTTT.

The gene calls are TRBV20-1 and TRBJ2-3; 7 nucleotides match TRBD2. The CDR3 runs to 15 residues. V was pared by 0 bases and J by 1 base, with 4 bases of the junction left unmatched. CDR1 DFQATT and CDR2 SNEGSKA come from the germline V gene (reference sequence). The CDR3 sequence is CSARELAAGTDTQYF. CDR3 bases: TGCAGTGCTAGAGAGCTAGCGGCAGGCACAGATACGCAGTATTTT.

This clonotype was counted between two and nine times. The chain links TRBV20-1 to TRBJ1-5, with D unclear. Trimming pared 0 bases from V and 7 bases from J, leaving 13 bases between. The V gene's germline CDR1 is DFQATT and CDR2 SNEGSKA (reference sequence). This CDR3 spans 14 amino acids. The CDR3 DNA reads TGCAGTGCTAGAGATCCGGGGTGGCGGCAGCCCCAGCATTTT. As protein: CSARDPGWRQPQHF.

This rearrangement joins TRBV2 to TRBJ1-2; 7 positions match TRBD1. V lost 6 bases and J lost 8; bases outside the gene matches: 9. CDR3 length: 13 amino acids. CDR1 is SNHLY, CDR2 FYNNEI, per germline. CDR3 DNA: TGTGCCAGCAGCCTGGACAGGTTGTACGGCTACACCTTC. Encoded protein: CASSLDRLYGYTF. The complete variable domain, with remaining parts taken from reference TRBV2 and TRBJ1-2, reads EPEVTQTPSHQVTQMGQEVILRCVPISNHLYFYWYRQILGQKVEFLVSFYNNEISEKSEIFDDQFSVERPDGSNFTLKIRSTKLEDSAMYFCASSLDRLYGYTFGSGTRLTVV.

V and J are TRBV6-2 or TRBV6-3 and TRBJ1-5; D call uncertain. V shed 9 bases and J shed 7 bases, with 13 bases lying between them. Germline V gene lookup returns CDR1 MNHEY and CDR2 SVGEGT. This CDR3 region has 12 residues. CDR3 sequence reads: CASTRPGQPQHF. CDR3 sequence (DNA): TGTGCCAGTACTCGACCGGGGCAGCCCCAGCATTTT.

The rearrangement uses TRBV3-1 and TRBJ2-2, with a weak D call TRBD1 (5 bases). The CDR3 has 16 amino acids. V lost 6 bases to trimming and J lost 0 bases, with 14 bases between them. CDR1 is LGHDT, CDR2 YNNKEL, per germline (reference sequence). CDR3: CASSPWGISNTGELFF. CDR3 in DNA: TGTGCCAGCAGTCCATGGGGCATTTCGAACACCGGGGAGCTGTTTTTT. The entire variable domain, with the rest obtained from reference TRBV3-1 and TRBJ2-2, is as follows: DTAVSQTPKYLVTQMGNDKSIKCEQNLGHDTMYWYKQDSKKFLKIMFSYNNKELIINETVPNRFSPKSPDKAHLNLHINSLELGDSAVYFCASSPWGISNTGELFFGEGSRLTVL.

This clonotype was counted between two and nine times. This chain joins TRBV7-3 and TRBJ1-6; D remains ambiguous. Deletions cut 4 bases from V and 9 bases from J, with 10 bases between. The CDR3 loop spans 13 amino acids. Germline V gene sequence: CDR1 SGHTA, CDR2 FQGTGA. This chain's CDR3 is CASSSTGSSPLHF. The CDR3 DNA is TGTGCCAGCAGCTCGACCGGGAGTTCACCCCTCCACTTT.

The gene calls are TRBV7-9 and TRBJ1-1; D remains ambiguous. Per the germline V gene, CDR1 is SEHNR and CDR2 is FQNEAQ (reference sequence). Trimming removed 2 bases at V and 1 base at J, with 11 bases between. This CDR3 region has 15 residues. The CDR3 sequence is CASSLKGPENTEAFF. The CDR3 DNA follows: TGTGCCAGCAGCTTAAAGGGTCCGGAGAACACTGAAGCTTTCTTT.

The CDR3 reads CASRVSGGTDTQYF. The CDR3 region has the DNA TGTGCCAGCAGGGTTAGCGGGGGGACCGATACGCAGTATTTT. V is TRBV2 and J is TRBJ2-3; 10 nucleotides match TRBD2. CDR1 is SNHLY and CDR2 is FYNNEI in the germline V gene. CDR3 length: 14 amino acids. V was pared by 6 bases and J by 6 bases, with 6 bases of the junction left unmatched.

This clonotype was found a few times. V gene TRBV7-3 combines with J gene TRBJ2-1; tentatively, D is TRBD2 (6 bases). V shed 0 bases and J shed 6 bases, with 18 bases lying between them. The length of the CDR3 is 17 residues. Germline CDR1 reads SGHTA; CDR2 reads FQGTGA. CDR3 sequence (DNA): TGTGCCAGCAGCTTAACGGCGCCTAGGACTACCAGCAATGAGCAGTTCTTC. Protein: CASSLTAPRTTSNEQFF.

This clonotype appeared many times. The CDR3 is CASSLGPGPYGYTF. CDR3 nucleotide sequence: TGTGCCAGCAGCTTAGGTCCAGGGCCCTATGGCTACACCTTC. The chain couples TRBV7-2 to TRBJ1-2; weak D call: TRBD1 (5 bases). The CDR3 is made up of 14 amino acids. V was pared by 1 base and J by 4 bases, with 10 bases between. Germline V gives CDR1 SGHTA, CDR2 FQGNSA.

This chain uses TRBV20-1 with TRBJ2-7; maybe TRBD1 (5 bases). The germline V gene encodes CDR1 DFQATT and CDR2 SNEGSKA (reference sequence). The CDR3 sequence is 14 residues long. Trimming left V 5 bases short and J 3 bases short, with 17 bases between. Here the CDR3 DNA reads TGCAGTGCTTTTAAGGGGCTCGACCTCTACGAGCAGTACTTC. As protein: CSAFKGLDLYEQYF.

Ten or more counts support this clonotype. J is TRBJ2-1 and V is TRBV7-2; D possibly matches TRBD1 or TRBD2 (5 bases each). Germline CDR1 is SGHTA and CDR2 is FQGNSA. The CDR3 loop spans 13 amino acids. V was pared by 5 bases and J by 8 bases, with 13 bases between. CDR3 protein: CASSLYRGDEQFF. Written as DNA, the CDR3 is TGTGCCAGCAGCCTCTACCGGGGCGATGAGCAGTTCTTC.

The chain has TRBV28 and TRBJ1-1; D not resolved. The CDR3 is made up of 14 amino acids. The V gene lost 1 base and the J gene lost 0 bases, with 6 bases spanning the gap. Looked up from germline, CDR1 is MDHEN and CDR2 is SYDVKM. CDR3 bases: TGTGCCAGCAGTTTATTCAACATGAACACTGAAGCTTTCTTT. Its translation: CASSLFNMNTEAFF.

This sequence joins TRBV7-9 and TRBJ2-3; D call uncertain. This CDR3 region has 12 residues. Germline V lookup: CDR1 SEHNR, CDR2 FQNEAQ (reference sequence). Trimming stripped 11 bases from V and 3 bases from J, with 12 bases between. CDR3 coding DNA: TGTGCCGAGCACCTAACGACAGATACGCAGTATTTT. It yields the protein CAEHLTTDTQYF.

The chain combines TRBV11-3 with TRBJ2-1; 9 nucleotides agree with TRBD2. This CDR3 is built from 15 residues. J lost 3 bases, V lost 4 bases, and 4 bases had no gene match. Germline V gives CDR1 SGHNT, CDR2 YENEEA. The CDR3 loop reads CASSSSGGIYNEQFF. The DNA for the CDR3 is TGTGCCAGCAGCTCCAGCGGGGGGATCTACAATGAGCAGTTCTTC.

This clonotype was recorded a few times. The rearrangement links TRBV29-1 to TRBJ1-2, with a possible D match to TRBD1 (5 bases). The CDR3 covers 12 residues. The V and J ends lost 7 bases and 8 bases respectively, with 17 bases between them. Germline-derived CDR1 and CDR2 are SQVTM and ANQGSEA. As DNA, the CDR3 is TGCAGCGCGTATAAAGGGGCCAGAGGCTACACCTTC. It is translated as CSAYKGARGYTF.

This clonotype was observed at least ten times. The chain combines TRBV20-1 with TRBJ2-1; TRBD1 might be the D (6 bases). The germline V and J ends were trimmed by 5 bases and 2 bases, with 16 bases remaining between them. Germline V lookup: CDR1 DFQATT, CDR2 SNEGSKA (reference sequence). The CDR3 has 15 residues. The CDR3 region is CSAPRGRGPYNEQFF. DNA for the CDR3: TGCAGTGCTCCACGGGGCAGGGGACCCTACAATGAGCAGTTCTTC.

The V call is TRBV7-9, the J call TRBJ2-7; 9 bases map to TRBD1. The germline V gene has CDR1 SEHNR and CDR2 FQNEAQ (reference sequence). V lost 3 bases and J lost 1; bases outside the gene matches: 7. The CDR3 is 16 amino acids. The CDR3 is CASSFPGQGVSYEQYF. The CDR3 DNA reads as TGTGCCAGCAGCTTTCCGGGACAGGGAGTATCCTACGAGCAGTACTTC.

This clonotype was seen repeatedly, ten times or more. The J gene is TRBJ1-1, the V gene TRBV24-1; D unclear. Germline V gene lookup returns CDR1 KGHDR and CDR2 SFDVKD. The CDR3 is made up of 14 amino acids. The V end lost 3 bases, the J end lost 2 bases, and 9 bases lay between the germline ends. CDR3 sequence (DNA): TGTGCCACCAGTGATCAGGACGGAAACACTGAAGCTTTCTTT. It encodes CATSDQDGNTEAFF.

In this sample, this clonotype turned up a few times. This chain links TRBV20-1 with TRBJ2-7, with a weak D call TRBD1 (6 bases). The CDR3 extends over 15 amino acids. The germline V gene has CDR1 DFQATT and CDR2 SNEGSKA (reference sequence). Trimming left V 5 bases short and J 0 bases short, with 17 bases between. DNA for the CDR3: TGCAGTGCTCCTTTTCTTAGGACAGCCTCCTACGAGCAGTACTTC. Translating it yields CSAPFLRTASYEQYF.

Ten or more counts support this clonotype. This chain uses TRBV9 with TRBJ2-1, with a possible D match to TRBD2 (6 bases). Germline CDR1 reads SGDLS; CDR2 reads YYNGEE. This CDR3 region has 17 residues. V was clipped by 3 bases and J by 7 bases, with 23 bases between them. In nucleotides, the CDR3 is TGTGCCAGCAGCGCCTCCTTAACGGGGGATCGGGTTAATGAGCAGTTCTTC. Translated: CASSASLTGDRVNEQFF.

This clonotype was seen many times. V is TRBV7-9 and J is TRBJ2-5; the D call may be TRBD1 or TRBD2 (5 bases each). In germline, CDR1 is SEHNR, CDR2 FQNEAQ (reference sequence). Trimming took 3 bases from V and 1 from J, leaving 12 bases between them. The CDR3 has 15 residues. In DNA form, the CDR3 reads TGTGCCAGCAGCTTGGGGGTTCCGGCCCAAGAGACCCAGTACTTC. As protein: CASSLGVPAQETQYF.

This clonotype has only a few counts. The chain couples TRBV7-2 to TRBJ1-3, with TRBD1 matching over 11 bases. Germline V gene data show CDR1 as SGHTA and CDR2 as FQGNSA. Trimming took 1 base from V and 7 from J; bases not matched to a gene: 6. The CDR3 totals 16 residues. CDR3 nucleotides: TGTGCCAGCAGCTTAGGAAGGACAGGGGGCGAGAACACCATATATTTT. As protein: CASSLGRTGGENTIYF. The full variable domain, with the rest looked up from reference TRBV7-2 and TRBJ1-3, is GAGVSQSPSNKVTEKGKDVELRCDPISGHTALYWYRQSLGQGLEFLIYFQGNSAPDKSGLPSDRFSAERTGGSVSTLTIQRTQQEDSAVYLCASSLGRTGGENTIYFGEGSWLTVV.